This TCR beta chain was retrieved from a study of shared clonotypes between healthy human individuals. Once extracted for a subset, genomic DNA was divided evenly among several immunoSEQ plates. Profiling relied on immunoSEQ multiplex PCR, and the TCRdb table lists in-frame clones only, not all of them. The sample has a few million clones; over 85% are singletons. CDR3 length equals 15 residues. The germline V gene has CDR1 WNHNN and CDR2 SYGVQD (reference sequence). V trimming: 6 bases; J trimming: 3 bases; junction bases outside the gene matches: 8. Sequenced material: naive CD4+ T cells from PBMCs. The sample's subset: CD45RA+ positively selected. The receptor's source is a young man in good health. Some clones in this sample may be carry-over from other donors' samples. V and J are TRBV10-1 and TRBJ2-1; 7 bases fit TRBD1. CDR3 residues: CASRRGDRRYNEQFF. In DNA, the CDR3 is TGCGCCAGCAGGAGAGGGGACAGACGCTACAATGAGCAGTTCTTC.